The source of this T cell receptor (beta chain) is a study of T cell changes during pregnancy in multiple sclerosis (dated by TCRdb to 2018 to 2020). Some background on the complete study: The study examined how the T cell repertoire changed over the course of pregnancy in women with multiple sclerosis.

Notes on this clone: Its binding antigen is unknown. Base qualities are not at hand, and no much larger clone is one base apart.

The CDR3, from cysteine to phenylalanine, totals 16 residues. Only the CDR3 DNA is retained, 48 bases long and in frame from the first base. CDR1 and CDR2 are read off the germline V gene (reference sequence) as MNHEY and SMNVEV. Trimming accounts for 6 bases at V and 5 bases at J, while the number of junction bases matched to no gene is 12. The receptor library was made with the immunoSEQ multiplex PCR assay. This is the immuneACCESS table as TCRdb keeps it, with only in-frame sequences that have V and J called. A part of the clones is gone; compared with another copy, unresolved V genes explain less than half, and the rest is unexplained. The sample table contains under 85,000 clones; only one count was recorded for 90% of them. Over 7.5% of the sample is in the top ten clones.

This clonotype was sampled from a female donor in good health, enrolled as a control in a pregnancy study. This chain joins TRBV27 to TRBJ2-1; TRBD2 aligns with 8 central bases. The source material was peripheral blood, sampled after pregnancy. The nucleotides read TGTGCCAGCAGCCCCCCGGGGGGGAGGTACAACAATGAGCAGTTCTTC. This gives the protein CASSPPGGRYNNEQFF.